This TCR beta chain derives from a study of T-cell reconstitution after alpha-beta-depleted transplantation in children. Molecular barcoding with unique molecular identifiers was used for the TCRbeta library. TCRdb reanalysed the PCR reads using MiXCR and keeps one entry per CDR3 protein. The repertoire includes around 270,000 distinct CDR3 sequences, about 9.5% of them detected once, and 7% to 9.5% sits in the top ten. Details on this clonotype: Its specificity is not known. A much larger clone sits a single nucleotide away, making a read error possible.

The V gene's germline CDR1 is MGHDK and CDR2 SYGVNS. With 4 bases removed from V and 4 bases from J, the gap between germline ends came to 8 bases. The CDR3 has 12 amino acids. Overall study results and limits: After transplant, at about two months, alpha-beta T cells were reportedly derived from several hundred expanded graft clones. T-cell numbers and diversity, one year after transplant, stemmed largely from T cells that were newly produced.

This clonotype originated in a boy younger than two with acute myeloid leukemia, due to receive a stem cell transplant. The chain uses TRBV25-1 and TRBJ2-7; no clear D. Sample: PBMCs, taken before TCRalphabeta/CD19-depleted stem cell transplant. The CDR3 nucleotides read TGTGCCAGCAGTGTCAACCTTTACGAGCAGTACTTC. Protein sequence: CASSVNLYEQYF.